Sequencing of this T cell receptor (beta chain) was carried out in a study of memory CD4+ T cells and cytomegalovirus serostatus. Assay: immunoSEQ multiplex PCR; the TCRdb copy retains only in-frame clones and omits some. The table shows tens of thousands of clones, with approximately 77% occurring only once. Overall study results and limits: The CMV-associated TCR signature appears largely within the CD4+ memory repertoire.

This clone was detected only once. Its matching antigen is unknown. Single viable CD3+CD4+CD8-CD45RO+ cells were sorted as the memory CD4+ T cells. There are 12 residues in the CDR3. Trimming took 7 bases from V and 4 from J, leaving 10 bases between them. Germline V gene sequence: CDR1 SNHLY, CDR2 FYNNEI. The chain uses TRBV2 and TRBJ1-2; D is perhaps TRBD1 (6 bases). The TCR sequence derives from an adult in good health and CMV-seronegative. The sample was memory CD4+ T cells from blood. In DNA, the CDR3 is TGTGCCAGCACCGACAGGTCCTATGGCTACACCTTC. This encodes CASTDRSYGYTF.